The sequence of this T cell receptor (beta chain) was determined in a study of shared clonotypes between healthy human individuals. V dropped 5 bases and J dropped 5 bases, with 9 bases sitting between them. This CDR3 comprises 12 residues. CDR1 is MDHEN, CDR2 SYDVKM, per germline. The authors split each subset's genomic DNA evenly across several immunoSEQ plates. Using ten immunoSEQ deep assay plates, investigators sequenced unsorted PBMC DNA. The data were produced by immunoSEQ multiplex PCR, yet TCRdb's version contains in-frame clones alone and is incomplete. The sample lists under 600,000 clones; around 77% were seen once.

V is TRBV28 and J is TRBJ1-1, with D unclear. This sequence was found in a woman aged 40 to 50 in good health. Some clones in this sample may be carry-over from other donors' samples. Specimen: PBMCs. The CDR3 region is CASSHYRTEAFF. The CDR3 DNA reads as TGTGCCAGCAGTCACTATCGGACTGAAGCTTTCTTT.